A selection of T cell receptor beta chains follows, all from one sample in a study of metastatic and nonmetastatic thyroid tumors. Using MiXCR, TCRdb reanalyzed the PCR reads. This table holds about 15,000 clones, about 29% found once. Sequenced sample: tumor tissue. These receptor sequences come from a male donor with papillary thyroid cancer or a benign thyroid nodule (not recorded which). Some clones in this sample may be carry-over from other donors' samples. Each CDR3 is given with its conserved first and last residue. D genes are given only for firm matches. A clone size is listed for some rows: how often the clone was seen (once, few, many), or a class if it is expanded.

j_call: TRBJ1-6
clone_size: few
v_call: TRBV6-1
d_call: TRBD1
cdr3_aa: CASRPGGENSPLHF
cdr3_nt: TGTGCCAGCAGACCAGGGGGAGAAAATTCACCCCTCCACTTT

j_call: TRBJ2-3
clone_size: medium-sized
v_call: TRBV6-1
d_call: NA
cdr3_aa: CASSGPARTQYF
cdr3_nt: TGTGCCAGCAGTGGCCCCGCGAGGACGCAGTATTTT

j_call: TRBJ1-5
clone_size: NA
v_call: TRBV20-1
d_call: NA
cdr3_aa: CSAREGGKGNQPQHF
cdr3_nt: TGCAGTGCTAGAGAAGGGGGGAAGGGCAATCAGCCCCAGCATTTT

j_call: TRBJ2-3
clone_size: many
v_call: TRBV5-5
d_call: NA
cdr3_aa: CASSFLMTDTQYF
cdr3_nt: TGTGCCAGCAGCTTCCTTATGACAGATACGCAGTATTTT

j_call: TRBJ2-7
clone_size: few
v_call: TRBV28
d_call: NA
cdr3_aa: CASSYEQYF
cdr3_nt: TGTGCCAGCTCCTACGAGCAGTACTTC

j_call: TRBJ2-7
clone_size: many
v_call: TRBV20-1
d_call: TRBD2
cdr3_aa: CSARDGAGKNEQYF
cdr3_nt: TGCAGTGCTAGAGATGGAGCGGGAAAGAACGAGCAGTACTTC

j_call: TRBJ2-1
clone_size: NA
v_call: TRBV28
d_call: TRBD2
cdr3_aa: CASSLFWTSGSRRRNEQFF
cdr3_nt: TGTGCCAGCAGTTTATTTTGGACTAGCGGGAGTAGACGGCGCAATGAGCAGTTCTTC

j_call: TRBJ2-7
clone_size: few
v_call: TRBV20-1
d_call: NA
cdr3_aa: CSARDPDRTYEQYF
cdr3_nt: TGCAGTGCTAGAGATCCGGACAGAACCTACGAGCAGTACTTC

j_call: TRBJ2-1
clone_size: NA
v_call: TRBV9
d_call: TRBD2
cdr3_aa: CASSVLAGEGNEQFF
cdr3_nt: TGTGCCAGCAGCGTTCTAGCGGGAGAGGGCAATGAGCAGTTCTTC

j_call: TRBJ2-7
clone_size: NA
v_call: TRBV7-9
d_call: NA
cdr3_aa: CASSFGQPSYEQYF
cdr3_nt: TGTGCCAGCAGCTTTGGCCAACCATCCTACGAGCAGTACTTC

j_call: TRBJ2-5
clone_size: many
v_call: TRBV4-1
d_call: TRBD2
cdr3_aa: CASSHWRGSQYF
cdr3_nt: TGCGCCAGCAGCCACTGGCGGGGGAGCCAGTACTTC

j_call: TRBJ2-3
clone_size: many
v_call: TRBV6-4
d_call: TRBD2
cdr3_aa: CASWVAGGTDTQYF
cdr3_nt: TGTGCCAGTTGGGTAGCGGGAGGGACAGATACGCAGTATTTT

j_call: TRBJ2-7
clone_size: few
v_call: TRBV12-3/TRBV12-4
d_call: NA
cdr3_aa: CASSLIGSEQYF
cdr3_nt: TGTGCCAGCAGTTTAATCGGGAGCGAGCAGTACTTC

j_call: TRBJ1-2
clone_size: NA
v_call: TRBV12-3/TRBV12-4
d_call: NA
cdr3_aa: CASSSRTENYGYTF
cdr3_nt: TGTGCCAGCAGTTCCCGAACAGAGAACTATGGCTACACCTTC

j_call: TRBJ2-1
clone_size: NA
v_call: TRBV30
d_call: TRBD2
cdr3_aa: CAWTWSSGLNEQFF
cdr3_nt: TGTGCCTGGACGTGGTCTAGCGGACTAAATGAGCAGTTCTTC